This is a list of T cell receptor beta chains from one sample in a study of CD8 T cells in ankylosing spondylitis. TCRdb reanalysed the 5' RACE reads using MiXCR and keeps one entry per CDR3 protein. This sample yields fewer than 250,000 distinct CDR3 sequences, of which approximately 24% are seen a single time; just over 6.5% belongs to the top ten. Source material: blood, either unsorted or a sorted T cell fraction (not recorded which). All receptors derive from a male donor with ankylosing spondylitis or in good health (not recorded which). CDR3s include the opening cysteine and the closing phenylalanine or tryptophan. The D gene is left open where the match is weak. Some rows have no size entry. The others give once, few or many, or a class for an expanded clone.

j_call: TRBJ2-7
clone_size: -
v_call: TRBV5-6
d_call: TRBD1
cdr3_nt: TGTGCCAGCAGCTTTTACTTTGGACAGGGCTACGAGCAGTACTTC
cdr3_aa: CASSFYFGQGYEQYF

j_call: TRBJ2-1
clone_size: few
v_call: TRBV20-1
d_call: -
cdr3_nt: TGCAGTGCTCCAGCACAGGGTTTAGAGCAGTTCTTC
cdr3_aa: CSAPAQGLEQFF

j_call: TRBJ2-5
clone_size: few
v_call: TRBV6-1
d_call: TRBD2
cdr3_nt: TGTGCCAGCCTAGCGGGTGGGATGACCCAGTACTTC
cdr3_aa: CASLAGGMTQYF

j_call: TRBJ1-5
clone_size: -
v_call: TRBV5-1
d_call: -
cdr3_nt: TGCGCCAGCAGGTTGGTTGTTGGACAGCCCCAGCATTTT
cdr3_aa: CASRLVVGQPQHF

j_call: TRBJ2-7
clone_size: few
v_call: TRBV20-1
d_call: -
cdr3_nt: TGCAGTGCTAGTTCAGGGAACTACGAGCAGTACTTC
cdr3_aa: CSASSGNYEQYF

j_call: TRBJ2-3
clone_size: -
v_call: TRBV29-1
d_call: -
cdr3_nt: TGCAGCGTTCGAGGGAGGCTAGCGCGTTCCGATACGCAGTATTTT
cdr3_aa: CSVRGRLARSDTQYF

j_call: TRBJ2-1
clone_size: -
v_call: TRBV10-3
d_call: TRBD1
cdr3_nt: TGTGCCATCAGTGGGACAGGGGACAATTACAATGAGCAGTTCTTC
cdr3_aa: CAISGTGDNYNEQFF

j_call: TRBJ2-7
clone_size: many
v_call: TRBV20-1
d_call: -
cdr3_nt: TGCAGTGCTAACCGGGATTACTCCTACGAGCAGTACTTC
cdr3_aa: CSANRDYSYEQYF

j_call: TRBJ2-1
clone_size: -
v_call: TRBV20-1
d_call: TRBD2
cdr3_nt: TGCAGCGAATCAAAGCCGGGGGGGGATAATGAGCAGTTCTTC
cdr3_aa: CSESKPGGDNEQFF

j_call: TRBJ2-7
clone_size: -
v_call: TRBV20-1
d_call: -
cdr3_nt: TGCAGTGCTAGGGCCGGGACCGCCTTTTACTTC
cdr3_aa: CSARAGTAFYF

j_call: TRBJ2-7
clone_size: many
v_call: TRBV6-1
d_call: -
cdr3_nt: TGTGCCAGCCAACCCTGGCCCTCCTACGAGCAGTACTTC
cdr3_aa: CASQPWPSYEQYF

j_call: TRBJ2-6
clone_size: many
v_call: TRBV4-3
d_call: -
cdr3_nt: TGCGCCAGCAGCCAAGTGGGGGGGCCCGGGGCCAACGTCCTGACTTTC
cdr3_aa: CASSQVGGPGANVLTF

j_call: TRBJ2-2
clone_size: many
v_call: TRBV10-2
d_call: -
cdr3_nt: TGCGCCAGCAGTTTGGACACTAACACCGGGGAGCTGTTTTTT
cdr3_aa: CASSLDTNTGELFF

j_call: TRBJ1-2
clone_size: -
v_call: TRBV15
d_call: -
cdr3_nt: TGTGCCACCAGCAGAGACGGGACTGAGAACTATGGCTACACCTTC
cdr3_aa: CATSRDGTENYGYTF

j_call: TRBJ2-3
clone_size: many
v_call: TRBV5-1
d_call: -
cdr3_nt: TGCGCCAGCAGCTTGGGGACAGAAAGCACAGATACGCAGTATTTT
cdr3_aa: CASSLGTESTDTQYF

j_call: TRBJ1-5
clone_size: -
v_call: TRBV5-5
d_call: -
cdr3_nt: TGTGCCAGCAGCATGCAGGTCGATAGCAATCAGCCCCAGCATTTT
cdr3_aa: CASSMQVDSNQPQHF